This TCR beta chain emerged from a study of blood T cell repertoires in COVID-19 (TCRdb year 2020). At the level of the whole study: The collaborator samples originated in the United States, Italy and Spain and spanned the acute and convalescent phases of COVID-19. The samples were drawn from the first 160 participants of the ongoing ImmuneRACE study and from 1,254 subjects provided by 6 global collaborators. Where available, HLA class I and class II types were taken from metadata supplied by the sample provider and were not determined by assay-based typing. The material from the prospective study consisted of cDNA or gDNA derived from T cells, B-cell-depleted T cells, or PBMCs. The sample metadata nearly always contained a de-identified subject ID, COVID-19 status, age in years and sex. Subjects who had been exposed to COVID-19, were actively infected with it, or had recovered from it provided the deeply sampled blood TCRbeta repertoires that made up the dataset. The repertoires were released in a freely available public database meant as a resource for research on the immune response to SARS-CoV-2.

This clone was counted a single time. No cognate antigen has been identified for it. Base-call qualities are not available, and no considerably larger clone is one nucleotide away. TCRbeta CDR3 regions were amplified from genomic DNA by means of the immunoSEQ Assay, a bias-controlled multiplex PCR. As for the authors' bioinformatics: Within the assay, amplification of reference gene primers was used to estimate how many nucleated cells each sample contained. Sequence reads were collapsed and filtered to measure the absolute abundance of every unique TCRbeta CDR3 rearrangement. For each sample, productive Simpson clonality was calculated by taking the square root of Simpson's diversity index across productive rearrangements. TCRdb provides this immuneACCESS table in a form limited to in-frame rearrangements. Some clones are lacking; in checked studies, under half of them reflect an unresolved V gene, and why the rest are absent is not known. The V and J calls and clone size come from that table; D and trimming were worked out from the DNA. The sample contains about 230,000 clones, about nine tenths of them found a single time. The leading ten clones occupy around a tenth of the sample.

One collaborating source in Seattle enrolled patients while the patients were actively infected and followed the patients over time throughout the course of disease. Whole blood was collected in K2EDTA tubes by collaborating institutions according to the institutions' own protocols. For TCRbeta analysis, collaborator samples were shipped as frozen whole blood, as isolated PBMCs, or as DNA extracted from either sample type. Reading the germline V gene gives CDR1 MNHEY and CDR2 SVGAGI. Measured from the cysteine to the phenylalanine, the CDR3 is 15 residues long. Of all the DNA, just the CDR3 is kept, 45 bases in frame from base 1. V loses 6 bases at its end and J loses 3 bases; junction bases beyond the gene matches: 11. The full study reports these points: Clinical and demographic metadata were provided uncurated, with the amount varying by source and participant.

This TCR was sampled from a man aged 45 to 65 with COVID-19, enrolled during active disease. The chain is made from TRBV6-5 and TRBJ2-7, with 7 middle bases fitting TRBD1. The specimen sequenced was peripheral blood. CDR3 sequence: CASRRGPEDSYEQYF. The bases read TGTGCCAGCAGAAGGGGGCCCGAAGACAGCTACGAGCAGTACTTC.